The 19 T cell receptor beta chains reported below all come from one sample, sequenced in a study of cytomegalovirus exposure and HLA in healthy donors. Some clones are missing from TCRdb's copy, which holds only in-frame ones; the method was immunoSEQ multiplex PCR. The table lists tens of thousands of clones, about nine tenths of them singletons. Sequencing was carried out using PBMCs. The receptors stem from a woman under 30 in good health and CMV-seropositive.

This clone appeared once. The chain couples TRBV10-3 to TRBJ2-2; 7 bases line up with TRBD1. The V and J ends lost 0 bases and 3 bases, in that order; junction bases with no gene match: 7. The CDR3 covers 17 residues. Germline V gives CDR1 ENHRY, CDR2 SYGVKD. The CDR3 protein is CAISESMSRGYTGELFF. In nucleotides, the CDR3 is TGTGCCATCAGTGAGTCCATGAGCAGGGGGTACACCGGGGAGCTGTTTTTT.

The chain links TRBV6-5 to TRBJ1-2; maybe TRBD1 (5 bases). V dropped 5 bases and J dropped 5 bases, with 12 bases sitting between them. The CDR3 runs to 13 residues. Germline V gene data show CDR1 as MNHEY and CDR2 as SVGAGI. This CDR3 is CASSGAGRYGYTF. DNA of the CDR3: TGTGCCAGCAGTGGGGCGGGAAGATATGGCTACACCTTC.

In nucleotides, the CDR3 is TGTGCCTGGATAATTCAGGAACGAAGTCCCTATGGCTACACCTTC. Residues: CAWIIQERSPYGYTF. The rearrangement uses TRBV30 and TRBJ1-2; D uncertain. Germline V gives CDR1 GTSNPN, CDR2 SVGIG (reference sequence). CDR3 length: 15 amino acids. V shed 4 bases and J shed 4 bases, with 19 bases lying between them.

The J gene is TRBJ2-5, the V gene TRBV9, with D tentatively TRBD2 (7 bases). Trimming removed 6 bases at V and 2 bases at J, with 17 bases between. CDR1 SGDLS and CDR2 YYNGEE come from the germline V gene. The CDR3 has 15 amino acids. In DNA form, the CDR3 reads TGTGCCAGCAATCCGGGGGGCCGGAATCAAGAGACCCAGTACTTC. Its protein product is CASNPGGRNQETQYF.

This chain connects TRBV6-4 to TRBJ2-3; possibly TRBD1 for D (6 bases). The length of the CDR3 is 14 residues. The germline CDR1 and CDR2 sequences are MRHNA and SNTAGT. With 6 bases removed from V and 3 bases from J, the gap between germline ends came to 13 bases. The CDR3: CASSRDTGTDTQYF. Written as DNA, the CDR3 is TGTGCCAGCAGCCGGGACACAGGGACAGATACGCAGTATTTT.

The V call is TRBV27, the J call TRBJ2-6; no definite D call. V was clipped by 6 bases and J by 0 bases, with 3 bases between them. Germline loops: CDR1 MNHEY, CDR2 SMNVEV (reference sequence). The CDR3 runs to 13 residues. In DNA form, the CDR3 reads TGTGCCAGCAGGAGCTCTGGGGCCAACGTCCTGACTTTC. Encoded protein: CASRSSGANVLTF.

V gene TRBV7-9 combines with J gene TRBJ1-2; possible D gene TRBD1, 6 bases. This CDR3 contains 15 residues. Germline lookup yields CDR1 SEHNR and CDR2 FQNEAQ (reference sequence). The V and J ends lost 2 bases and 3 bases respectively, with 13 bases between them. The CDR3 spells CASSLLTGYHYGYTF. DNA of the CDR3: TGTGCCAGCAGCTTATTAACAGGGTACCACTATGGCTACACCTTC.

The chain employs TRBV6-1 and TRBJ2-1; 9 positions agree with TRBD1. This CDR3 has 15 amino acids. CDR1 is MNHNS, CDR2 SASEGT, per germline. Trimming took 4 bases from V and 4 from J; bases not matched to a gene: 5. The chain's CDR3 is CASSAGQGAYNEQFF. The CDR3 DNA reads as TGTGCCAGCAGTGCGGGACAGGGAGCGTACAATGAGCAGTTCTTC.

The chain carries TRBV4-1 and TRBJ2-7, with 7 bases fitting TRBD1. Unmatched junction bases numbered 14, after V lost 4 bases and J lost 2 bases. Germline V gene lookup returns CDR1 MGHRA and CDR2 YSYEKL. This CDR3 comprises 17 residues. As DNA, the CDR3 is TGCGCCAGCAGCCCCCAGGGACAGAACAAACTAACCTACGAGCAGTACTTC. This sequence encodes CASSPQGQNKLTYEQYF.

The V call is TRBV19, the J call TRBJ1-2; tentative D call: TRBD1 (6 bases). Germline loops: CDR1 LNHDA, CDR2 SQIVND (reference sequence). V lost 4 bases and J lost 1, with 13 bases in between. The CDR3 is 15 amino acids. CDR3 loop: CASSTWSQGNYGYTF. The CDR3 DNA follows: TGTGCCAGTAGTACCTGGTCACAGGGTAACTATGGCTACACCTTC.

This chain links TRBV4-1 with TRBJ2-2; 9 bases line up with TRBD1. CDR1 and CDR2 (germline): MGHRA, YSYEKL. V was pared by 1 base and J by 2 bases, with 20 bases of the junction left unmatched. This CDR3 has 22 residues. CDR3 nucleotide sequence: TGCGCCAGCAGCCAAGCCGCAAGGGGGGCGATATACAGGGGGCAAAACACCGGGGAGCTGTTTTTT. Translating gives CASSQAARGAIYRGQNTGELFF.

The rearrangement uses TRBV16 and TRBJ1-5; D ambiguous. Trimming took 2 bases from V and 7 from J, leaving 18 bases between them. Germline CDR1 is KGHSY and CDR2 is FQNENV. CDR3 size: 16 residues. The CDR3: CASSQQIYAGKQPQHF. CDR3 DNA sequence: TGTGCCAGCAGCCAACAGATATATGCGGGAAAGCAGCCCCAGCATTTT.

J is TRBJ2-3 and V is TRBV7-9; possible D gene TRBD1, 6 bases. With 1 base removed from V and 2 bases from J, the gap between germline ends came to 19 bases. Germline V gene lookup returns CDR1 SEHNR and CDR2 FQNEAQ (reference sequence). This CDR3 comprises 18 residues. The CDR3: CASSLGPLGQLSTDTQYF. In DNA form, the CDR3 reads TGTGCCAGCAGCTTAGGTCCCCTCGGACAGCTTTCCACAGATACGCAGTATTTT.

The chain uses TRBV4-3 and TRBJ2-6; D unresolved. V gave up 4 bases and J gave up 0 bases, with 7 bases separating them. There are 15 residues in the CDR3. Germline CDR1 reads LGHNA; CDR2 reads YSLEER. The CDR3 sequence: CASSLISSGANVLTF. The CDR3 DNA reads as TGCGCCAGCAGCCTCATTAGCTCTGGGGCCAACGTCCTGACTTTC.

The CDR3 region is CASSLDSQETQYF. CDR3 DNA: TGTGCCAGCAGCTTAGACAGCCAAGAGACCCAGTACTTC. The V gene is TRBV7-4, the J gene TRBJ2-5, with unresolved D. The germline V gene encodes CDR1 SGHVT and CDR2 SQSDAQ. This CDR3 has 13 residues. Between the trimmed V and J ends, which lost 1 base and 1 base, there was a span of 4 bases. The variable domain in full, with the rest retrieved from reference TRBV7-4 and TRBJ2-5, is GAGVSQSPRYKVAKRGRDVALRCDSISGHVTLYWYRQTLGQGSEVLTYSQSDAQRDKSGRPSGRFSAERPERSVSTLKIQRTEQGDSAVYLCASSLDSQETQYFGPGTRLLVL.

The chain couples TRBV6-5 to TRBJ2-7; tentative D call: TRBD1 (5 bases). V lost 4 bases and J lost 8, with 9 bases in between. Germline-derived CDR1 and CDR2 are MNHEY and SVGAGI. This CDR3 has 11 residues. The CDR3 nucleotides read TGTGCCAGCAGTTTGTCAGGGAAGCAGTACTTC. It translates to CASSLSGKQYF.

The V call is TRBV7-2, the J call TRBJ2-7; 7 bases match TRBD1. The ends lost 5 bases at V and 4 bases at J; junction bases unmatched: 11. This CDR3 is built from 15 residues. CDR1 is SGHTA, CDR2 FQGNSA, per germline. The CDR3 coding sequence is TGTGCCAGCAGCCTCAAGACAGGGCATCGGTACGAGCAGTACTTC. This codes for CASSLKTGHRYEQYF.

The chain joins TRBV15 to TRBJ1-4; TRBD1 aligns across 7 bases. CDR1 is LNHNV and CDR2 is YYDKDF in the germline V gene (reference sequence). This CDR3 comprises 16 residues. The V segment lost 1 base and the J segment 12 bases; nucleotides outside the gene matches: 14. This CDR3 is CATSRALETGSMQLFF. CDR3 nucleotide sequence: TGTGCCACCAGCAGAGCCCTTGAGACAGGGAGTATGCAACTGTTTTTT.

This chain connects TRBV9 to TRBJ2-2, with a possible D match to TRBD1 (7 bases). The CDR3 runs to 17 residues. The V and J ends lost 3 bases and 6 bases respectively, with 21 bases between them. Looked up from germline, CDR1 is SGDLS and CDR2 is YYNGEE. The CDR3 region has the DNA TGTGCCAGCAGCGCCTTTGGGGGGACAGTGTTACCCGGGGAGCTGTTTTTT. Its translation is CASSAFGGTVLPGELFF.